Shown below are 19 T cell receptor beta chains from a single sample sequenced in a study of blood T cell repertoires in COVID-19. The repertoire was sequenced with immunoSEQ multiplex PCR; TCRdb's copy has only in-frame clones and lacks some. The profile shows around 300,000 clones, more than 80% of them singletons. What was sequenced was peripheral blood. These receptors all come from a woman between 50 and 59 years old with COVID-19, enrolled during active disease.

This clone was found a few times. The rearrangement uses TRBV27 and TRBJ2-2; 8 nucleotides align to TRBD1. The junction had 10 bases not matched to a gene; V was cut back by 5 bases and J by 5 bases. This CDR3 is built from 16 residues. Germline CDR1 reads MNHEY; CDR2 reads SMNVEV (reference sequence). DNA of the CDR3: TGTGCCAGCAGTGCGATACCGGGACAGGAGACCGGGGAGCTGTTTTTT. This sequence encodes CASSAIPGQETGELFF.

This CDR3 is CSVEDPSRATNEKLFF. In DNA, the CDR3 is TGCAGCGTTGAAGATCCGTCAAGAGCAACTAATGAAAAACTGTTTTTT. The rearrangement uses TRBV29-1 and TRBJ1-4; D is unresolved. This CDR3 is 16 amino acids long. V was clipped by 0 bases and J by 0 bases, with 11 bases between them. Germline V gives CDR1 SQVTM, CDR2 ANQGSEA.

This chain's CDR3 is CASSEALGTQLYGLQETQYF. The CDR3 DNA is TGTGCCAGCAGTGAAGCCCTCGGGACTCAGCTTTATGGCCTTCAAGAGACCCAGTACTTC. V gene TRBV2 combines with J gene TRBJ2-5, with D possibly matching TRBD2 (6 bases). CDR3 size: 20 residues. V was clipped by 0 bases and J by 2 bases, with 25 bases between them. The V gene's germline CDR1 is SNHLY and CDR2 FYNNEI.

The chain couples TRBV5-4 to TRBJ2-7, with TRBD2 identical over 8 bases. Trimming at V came to 4 bases and at J to 0 bases, leaving 6 bases not matched to a gene. Per germline, CDR1 SGHNT and CDR2 YYREEE (reference sequence). The length of the CDR3 is 15 residues. Written as DNA, the CDR3 is TGTGCCAGCAGCCGAAGCGGGAGCAGCTCCTACGAGCAGTACTTC. Translated: CASSRSGSSSYEQYF.

The CDR3 region is CATSDWASTMYTQYF. DNA of the CDR3: TGTGCCACCAGTGATTGGGCCTCCACGATGTATACGCAGTATTTT. This chain joins TRBV24-1 and TRBJ2-3; D is unresolved. Germline loops: CDR1 KGHDR, CDR2 SFDVKD. The CDR3 covers 15 residues. Trimming cost V 2 bases and J 7 bases, with 15 bases left between them.

The chain has TRBV28 and TRBJ2-1; the match to TRBD2 covers 9 bases. The CDR3 covers 16 residues. J was trimmed by 0 bases and V by 4 bases; bases with no gene match: 4. Germline values: CDR1 MDHEN, CDR2 SYDVKM. The CDR3 nucleotides read TGTGCCAGCAGTTCTCCAGCGGGGGGCTCCTACAATGAGCAGTTCTTC. Translation: CASSSPAGGSYNEQFF.

The sample holds one count of this clone. The V call is TRBV19, the J call TRBJ1-2, with TRBD1 identical over 8 bases. Losses at the gene ends were 6 bases for V and 8 bases for J; bases not matched to a gene: 5. The length of the CDR3 is 12 residues. The germline gives CDR1 LNHDA, CDR2 SQIVND (reference sequence). This CDR3 is CASSSGQGGYTF. CDR3 nucleotides: TGTGCCAGTAGCAGTGGACAGGGAGGCTACACCTTC. Together with reference TRBV19 and TRBJ1-2, the CDR3 gives the full variable domain: DGGITQSPKYLFRKEGQNVTLSCEQNLNHDAMYWYRQDPGQGLRLIYYSQIVNDFQKGDIAEGYSVSREKKESFPLTVTSAQKNPTAFYLCASSSGQGGYTFGSGTRLTVV.

The chain combines TRBV11-3 with TRBJ2-7; perhaps TRBD1 as D (5 bases). From germline, CDR1 is SGHNT and CDR2 YENEEA. This CDR3 contains 16 residues. V was shortened by 1 base and J by 2 bases, with 15 bases between the two germline ends. This CDR3 is CASSLVKETATYEQYF. CDR3 nucleotides: TGTGCCAGCAGCTTAGTTAAGGAGACAGCTACCTACGAGCAGTACTTC.

This chain connects TRBV18 to TRBJ1-4; 10 nucleotides match TRBD1. CDR1 is KGHSH and CDR2 is LQKENI in the germline V gene. The CDR3 has 15 residues. Trimming at V came to 4 bases and at J to 7 bases, leaving 6 bases not matched to a gene. The CDR3 sequence: CASSQGQGNSEKLFF. DNA for the CDR3: TGTGCCAGCTCACAGGGACAGGGGAATTCTGAAAAACTGTTTTTT.

The chain couples TRBV3-1 (or the pseudogene TRBV3-2) to TRBJ1-1; TRBD1 might be the D (6 bases). The CDR3 covers 14 residues. Germline assignment: CDR1 LGHDT and CDR2 YNNKEL (reference sequence). V was clipped by 0 bases and J by 5 bases, with 10 bases between them. CDR3 nucleotides: TGTGCCAGCAGCCAAGAACAGGGTAGGACTGAAGCTTTCTTT. Protein sequence: CASSQEQGRTEAFF.

V is TRBV10-1 and J is TRBJ1-5, with D uncertain. CDR3 length equals 13 residues. The germline V gene encodes CDR1 WNHNN and CDR2 SYGVQD (reference sequence). The V end was cut by 4 bases, the J end by 5 bases, with 9 bases between. For the CDR3, the DNA is TGCGCCAGCAGTGGTACCCGGGATCAGCCCCAGCATTTT. This translates into CASSGTRDQPQHF.

V usage is TRBV7-2 and J usage is TRBJ2-3; D is possibly TRBD1 (5 bases). Trimming stripped 1 base from V and 4 bases from J, with 9 bases between. Per the germline V gene, CDR1 is SGHTA and CDR2 is FQGNSA. The CDR3 has 14 residues. The CDR3 protein is CASSLGGLSDTQYF. CDR3 coding DNA: TGTGCCAGCAGCTTAGGGGGCTTATCAGATACGCAGTATTTT.

The chain employs TRBV7-9 and TRBJ1-1; D is uncertain. The CDR3 covers 12 residues. V lost 6 bases and J 5 bases, leaving 10 bases between the germline ends. The germline CDR1 and CDR2 sequences are SEHNR and FQNEAQ (reference sequence). CDR3 coding DNA: TGTGCCAGCAGTTTCCGCGAGACTGAAGCTTTCTTT. Amino acid sequence: CASSFRETEAFF.

This chain connects TRBV6-5 to TRBJ2-2, with D possibly being TRBD1 (6 bases). V was cut by 6 bases and J by 3 bases, with 14 bases left in between. The CDR3 runs 15 residues. Germline V CDR1 and CDR2: MNHEY, SVGAGI. DNA for the CDR3: TGTGCCAGCAGACTATACAGGGCCGACACCGGGGAGCTGTTTTTT. Residues: CASRLYRADTGELFF.

The V call is TRBV13, the J call TRBJ2-1; TRBD2 matches 9 bases. The germline V gene encodes CDR1 PRHDT and CDR2 FYEKMQ (reference sequence). V lost 5 bases to trimming and J lost 0 bases; unmatched junction nucleotides: 5. This CDR3 contains 16 residues. CDR3: CASSPRSGSSYNEQFF. CDR3 coding DNA: TGTGCCAGCAGCCCCCGTAGCGGGAGCTCCTACAATGAGCAGTTCTTC.

The chain joins TRBV9 to TRBJ1-2; TRBD1 matches 10 bases. Germline V gene data show CDR1 as SGDLS and CDR2 as YYNGEE. Trimming cost V 3 bases and J 4 bases; bases outside gene matches: 3. CDR3 length equals 14 residues. CDR3 in DNA: TGTGCCAGCAGCGCCCGGACAGGGGGCTATGGCTACACCTTC. Its translation is CASSARTGGYGYTF.

DNA for the CDR3: TGTGCCAGCAGCTTGGGACTAGCGGGAGTTCAGCATGAGCAGTTCTTC. Its protein is CASSLGLAGVQHEQFF. The V call is TRBV5-4, the J call TRBJ2-1; TRBD2 agrees at 12 bases. Trimming removed 0 bases from V and 8 bases from J; junction bases left unmatched: 6. Germline V gene data show CDR1 as SGHNT and CDR2 as YYREEE (reference sequence). This CDR3 contains 16 residues.

This CDR3 is CASGDSWGNTEAFF. The CDR3 coding sequence is TGTGCCAGTGGGGACAGTTGGGGGAACACTGAAGCTTTCTTT. This chain links TRBV19 with TRBJ1-1; TRBD1 matches at 7 bases. Germline lookup yields CDR1 LNHDA and CDR2 SQIVND (reference sequence). With 8 bases clipped from V and 1 base from J, the junction kept 7 bases outside the gene matches. The CDR3 contains 14 residues. The full variable domain, with the rest looked up from reference TRBV19 and TRBJ1-1, is DGGITQSPKYLFRKEGQNVTLSCEQNLNHDAMYWYRQDPGQGLRLIYYSQIVNDFQKGDIAEGYSVSREKKESFPLTVTSAQKNPTAFYLCASGDSWGNTEAFFGQGTRLTVV.

This chain joins TRBV6-4 and TRBJ2-4, with 11 bases fitting TRBD2. The CDR3 totals 17 residues. In germline, CDR1 is MRHNA, CDR2 SNTAGT. Trimming took 3 bases from V and 1 from J; bases not matched to a gene: 5. DNA for the CDR3: TGTGCCAGCAGTGATGCTAGCGGGAGGAGGGCCAAAAACATTCAGTACTTC. Encoded protein: CASSDASGRRAKNIQYF.